The T cell receptor (beta chain) under discussion was sequenced for a study of blood T cell repertoires in COVID-19. Germline CDR1 and CDR2: SGHTA and FQGNSA. V lost 4 bases and J 6 bases, leaving 7 bases between the germline ends. This CDR3 region has 11 residues. Method: immunoSEQ multiplex PCR; TCRdb's copy keeps in-frame clones and lacks some. The sample lists about 250,000 clones, roughly four fifths occurring once. This TCR was recovered from a man older than 75 with acute or convalescent COVID-19. This chain uses TRBV7-2 with TRBJ2-7; D ambiguous. Sample: peripheral blood. The CDR3 region is CASSSGPEQYF. The CDR3 coding sequence is TGTGCCAGCAGCTCAGGCCCCGAGCAGTACTTC.